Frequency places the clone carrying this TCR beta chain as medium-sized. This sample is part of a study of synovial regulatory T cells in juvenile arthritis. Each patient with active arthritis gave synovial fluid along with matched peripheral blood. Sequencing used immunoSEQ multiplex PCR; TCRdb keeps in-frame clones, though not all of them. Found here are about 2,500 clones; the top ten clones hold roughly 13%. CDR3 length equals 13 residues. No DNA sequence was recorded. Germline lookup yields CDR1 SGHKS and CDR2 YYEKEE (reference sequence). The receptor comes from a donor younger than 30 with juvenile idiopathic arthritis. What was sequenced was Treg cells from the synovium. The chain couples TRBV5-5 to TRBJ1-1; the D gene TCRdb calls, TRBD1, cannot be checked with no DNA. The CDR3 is CASSPDRGTEAFF. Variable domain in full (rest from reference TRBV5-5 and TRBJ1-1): DAGVTQSPTHLIKTRGQQVTLRCSPISGHKSVSWYQQVLGQGPQFIFQYYEKEERGRGNFPDRFSARQFPNYSSELNVNALLLGDSALYLCASSPDRGTEAFFGQGTRLTVV.